The rows below give T cell receptor beta chains drawn from one sample of a study of beta chain features in type 1 diabetes. Sequencing used immunoSEQ multiplex PCR; TCRdb keeps in-frame clones, though not all of them. The table includes more than 110,000 clones, 6.9% detected once. The sample comprised central memory CD4+ T cells from blood. The receptors here all came from a woman in her 30s in good health. Both conserved end residues are part of each CDR3. The D gene is left open where the match is weak. The listing skips clone size in some rows; elsewhere it reads once, few, many or a size class.

D,V,size,J,CDR3,DNA
-,TRBV5-1,few,TRBJ2-4,CASSPGSLQLQYF,TGCGCCAGCAGCCCCGGGAGCCTACAACTTCAGTACTTC
TRBD1,TRBV6-4,-,TRBJ1-1,CASSDGQGNTEAFF,TGTGCCAGCAGTGACGGACAGGGCAACACTGAAGCTTTCTTT
-,TRBV4-2,many,TRBJ2-3,CASSSQGSTDTQYF,TGTGCCAGCAGCTCCCAGGGGAGCACAGATACGCAGTATTTT
-,TRBV2,-,TRBJ2-7,CASNGGTGDYEQYF,TGTGCCAGCAACGGGGGGACAGGAGACTACGAGCAGTACTTC
TRBD1,TRBV5-4,-,TRBJ1-1,CASSLEGARTEAFF,TGTGCCAGCAGCTTGGAGGGGGCACGGACTGAAGCTTTCTTT
-,TRBV30,few,TRBJ1-1,CAWSALGGLGAFF,TGTGCCTGGAGTGCCCTCGGGGGACTGGGAGCTTTCTTT
TRBD2,TRBV7-2,few,TRBJ2-4,CASSPTSLANIQYF,TGTGCCAGCAGCCCCACGTCACTAGCGAACATTCAGTACTTC
TRBD1,TRBV28,few,TRBJ1-5,CASLGQGEGQPQHF,TGTGCCAGCCTTGGACAGGGGGAGGGACAGCCCCAGCATTTT
-,TRBV29-1,few,TRBJ2-3,CSAQDTGAGTDTQYF,TGCAGCGCCCAGGACACGGGAGCGGGCACAGATACGCAGTATTTT
-,TRBV9,-,TRBJ2-3,CASSVGTGPPDTQYF,TGTGCCAGCAGCGTAGGAACAGGGCCCCCAGATACGCAGTATTTT
TRBD1,TRBV4-1,-,TRBJ1-5,CASSPGQGGIGPQHF,TGCGCCAGCAGCCCAGGACAGGGGGGGATCGGGCCCCAGCATTTT
-,TRBV15,few,TRBJ2-1,CATSRDKGEGDNEQFF,TGTGCCACCAGCAGAGATAAGGGGGAGGGAGACAATGAGCAGTTCTTC
-,TRBV7-2,-,TRBJ2-1,CASSLALYNEQFF,TGTGCCAGCAGCTTAGCCCTCTACAATGAGCAGTTCTTC
TRBD2,TRBV27,-,TRBJ2-7,CASTQRGRDRNEQYF,TGTGCCAGCACCCAAAGAGGGAGGGACCGGAACGAGCAGTACTTC
-,TRBV5-1,-,TRBJ2-7,CASSLSQGPSYEQYF,TGCGCCAGCAGCTTGTCACAGGGACCGTCCTACGAGCAGTACTTC
-,TRBV7-9,few,TRBJ2-4,CASSTYQGHKNIQYF,TGTGCCAGCAGCACTTACCAGGGGCATAAAAACATTCAGTACTTC
-,TRBV11-3,-,TRBJ2-5,CASSSHRGTKETQYF,TGTGCCAGCAGCTCGCACCGGGGTACCAAAGAGACCCAGTACTTC
-,TRBV10-3,many,TRBJ2-5,CAISEQGPTQYF,TGTGCCATCAGTGAACAGGGCCCGACCCAGTACTTC
TRBD1,TRBV7-3,few,TRBJ2-3,CASSPGTGGVSTQYF,TGTGCCAGCAGCCCCGGGACAGGGGGCGTAAGTACGCAGTATTTT
TRBD2,TRBV4-2,few,TRBJ2-5,CASSQAVGLAETQYF,TGTGCCAGCAGCCAAGCGGTAGGACTAGCAGAGACCCAGTACTTC
-,TRBV29-1,few,TRBJ1-4,CSVGGQGRKLFF,TGCAGCGTTGGTGGGCAGGGTAGAAAACTGTTTTTT
TRBD2,TRBV5-1,many,TRBJ2-1,CASQRLAGGNEQFF,TGCGCCAGTCAAAGACTAGCGGGAGGCAATGAGCAGTTCTTC
-,TRBV18,few,TRBJ1-2,CASSPGGGASYGYTF,TGTGCCAGCTCACCAGGCGGGGGCGCTTCCTATGGCTACACCTTC
-,TRBV5-4,-,TRBJ2-2,CASSFRLAGELFF,TGTGCCAGCAGCTTCCGACTAGCCGGGGAGCTGTTTTTT
-,TRBV29-1,-,TRBJ2-1,CSVPGLVSGSSYNEQFF,TGCAGCGTTCCCGGCTTGGTTAGCGGTAGCTCCTACAATGAGCAGTTCTTC
TRBD1,TRBV15,-,TRBJ2-6,CATSRQTGTAGANVLTF,TGTGCCACCAGCAGACAAACCGGGACAGCTGGGGCCAACGTCCTGACTTTC
-,TRBV28,few,TRBJ1-1,CASRAGGENTEAFF,TGTGCCAGCCGGGCGGGGGGCGAGAACACTGAAGCTTTCTTT
-,TRBV5-1,-,TRBJ1-5,CASSLGTDSRLYSNQPQHF,TGCGCCAGCAGCTTGGGGACAGATAGCAGACTTTATAGCAATCAGCCCCAGCATTTT
TRBD2,TRBV13,-,TRBJ2-5,CASSRREGGETQYF,TGTGCCAGCAGCCGAAGGGAGGGCGGGGAGACCCAGTACTTC
-,TRBV28,-,TRBJ1-4,CASVRTASNEKLFF,TGTGCCAGCGTAAGGACAGCCTCTAATGAAAAACTGTTTTTT
-,TRBV28,many,TRBJ2-3,CASSGGTWTGDTQYF,TGTGCCAGCAGTGGCGGGACCTGGACGGGAGATACGCAGTATTTT
TRBD1,TRBV25-1,few,TRBJ2-7,CASSGQGYEQYF,TGTGCCAGCAGCGGACAGGGCTACGAGCAGTACTTC
-,TRBV7-2,-,TRBJ1-5,CASSPRGGFTNQPQHF,TGTGCCAGCAGCCCTCGAGGAGGGTTTACGAATCAGCCCCAGCATTTT
-,TRBV9,few,TRBJ2-5,CASSGFVGNQETQYF,TGTGCCAGCAGCGGATTTGTCGGGAACCAAGAGACCCAGTACTTC
TRBD1,TRBV7-2,few,TRBJ1-3,CASSLDRQGARNTIYF,TGTGCCAGCAGCTTAGATCGACAGGGGGCAAGAAACACCATATATTTT
TRBD1,TRBV30,-,TRBJ1-1,CAWSIRQGKGEAFF,TGTGCCTGGAGTATAAGACAGGGGAAGGGTGAAGCTTTCTTT
TRBD1,TRBV7-3,-,TRBJ2-1,CASSKHDRGVFYNEQFF,TGTGCCAGCAGCAAACACGACAGGGGGGTTTTTTACAATGAGCAGTTCTTC
TRBD1,TRBV5-1,-,TRBJ2-2,CASSRDTGGATGELFF,TGCGCCAGCAGCAGAGATACAGGGGGCGCGACCGGGGAGCTGTTTTTT
-,TRBV7-2,few,TRBJ2-5,CASSSTPLGTQYF,TGTGCCAGCAGCTCTACGCCCCTAGGGACCCAGTACTTC
TRBD2,TRBV9,few,TRBJ2-2,CASSKGLADTGELFF,TGTGCCAGCAGCAAGGGGCTAGCGGACACCGGGGAGCTGTTTTTT
TRBD1,TRBV29-1,-,TRBJ1-5,CSVETDRGNQPQHF,TGCAGCGTTGAAACTGACAGGGGCAATCAGCCCCAGCATTTT
TRBD2,TRBV28,few,TRBJ2-7,CASSDPSGSRYEQYF,TGTGCCAGCAGCGATCCTAGCGGGAGTCGCTACGAGCAGTACTTC
-,TRBV7-2,-,TRBJ2-3,CASSLAWGPGTDTQYF,TGTGCCAGCAGCTTAGCTTGGGGGCCCGGCACAGATACGCAGTATTTT
-,TRBV10-3,many,TRBJ2-2,CATKSPGNTGELFF,TGTGCCACAAAAAGCCCGGGGAACACCGGGGAGCTGTTTTTT